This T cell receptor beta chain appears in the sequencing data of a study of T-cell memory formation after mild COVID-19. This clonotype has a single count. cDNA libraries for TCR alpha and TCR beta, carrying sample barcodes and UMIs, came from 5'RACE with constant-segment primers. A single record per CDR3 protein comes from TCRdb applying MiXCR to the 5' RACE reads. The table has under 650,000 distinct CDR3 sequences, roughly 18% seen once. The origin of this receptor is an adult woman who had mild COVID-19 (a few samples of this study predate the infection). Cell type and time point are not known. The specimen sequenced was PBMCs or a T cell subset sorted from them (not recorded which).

The CDR3 loop is CASSQGTGDGNQPQHF. The CDR3 DNA follows: TGTGCCAGCAGCCAAGGGACAGGGGACGGCAATCAGCCCCAGCATTTT. The chain has TRBV3-1 and TRBJ1-5, with TRBD1 matching over 9 bases. Germline V gene lookup returns CDR1 LGHDT and CDR2 YNNKEL (reference sequence). The ends lost 1 base at V and 2 bases at J; junction bases unmatched: 3. CDR3 length equals 16 residues. The full variable domain, completed using reference TRBV3-1 and TRBJ1-5, is DTAVSQTPKYLVTQMGNDKSIKCEQNLGHDTMYWYKQDSKKFLKIMFSYNNKELIINETVPNRFSPKSPDKAHLNLHINSLELGDSAVYFCASSQGTGDGNQPQHFGDGTRLSIL.